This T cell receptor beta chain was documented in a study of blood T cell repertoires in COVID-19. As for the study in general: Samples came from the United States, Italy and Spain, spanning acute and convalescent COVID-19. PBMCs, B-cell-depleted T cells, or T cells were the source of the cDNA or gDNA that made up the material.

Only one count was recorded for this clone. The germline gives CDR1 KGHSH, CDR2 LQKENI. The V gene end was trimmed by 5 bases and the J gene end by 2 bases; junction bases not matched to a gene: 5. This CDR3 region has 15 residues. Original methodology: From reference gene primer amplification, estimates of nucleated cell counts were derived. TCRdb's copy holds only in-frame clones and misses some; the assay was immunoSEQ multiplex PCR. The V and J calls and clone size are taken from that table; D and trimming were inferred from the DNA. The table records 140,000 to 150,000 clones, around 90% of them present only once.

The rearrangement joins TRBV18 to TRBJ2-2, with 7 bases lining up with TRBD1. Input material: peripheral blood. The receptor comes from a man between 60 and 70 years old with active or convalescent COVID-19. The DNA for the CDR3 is TGTGCCAGCTCATCATGGGACAGTAACACCGGGGAGCTGTTTTTT. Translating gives CASSSWDSNTGELFF.